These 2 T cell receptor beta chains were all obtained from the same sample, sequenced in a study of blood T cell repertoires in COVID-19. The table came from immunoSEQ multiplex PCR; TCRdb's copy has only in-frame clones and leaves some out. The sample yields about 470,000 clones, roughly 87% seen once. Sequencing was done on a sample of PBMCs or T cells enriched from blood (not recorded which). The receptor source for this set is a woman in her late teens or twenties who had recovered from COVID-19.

The CDR3: CASSYTLAGPQFF. In nucleotides, the CDR3 is TGTGCCAGCAGTTACACCCTAGCGGGCCCGCAGTTCTTC. The chain links TRBV6-2 or TRBV6-3 to TRBJ2-1; 8 bases align to TRBD2. Germline-derived CDR1 and CDR2 are MNHEY and SVGEGT. V lost 2 bases to trimming and J lost 12 bases; unmatched junction nucleotides: 6. This CDR3 has 13 residues.

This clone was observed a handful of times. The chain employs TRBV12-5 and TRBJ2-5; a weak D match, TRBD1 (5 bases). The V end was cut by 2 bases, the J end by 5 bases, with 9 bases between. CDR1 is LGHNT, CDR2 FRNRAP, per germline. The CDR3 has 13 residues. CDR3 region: CASGLRGGETQYF. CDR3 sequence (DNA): TGTGCTAGTGGTTTGAGGGGTGGGGAGACCCAGTACTTC.